These 11 T cell receptor beta chains were sequenced from one sample in a study of blood T cell repertoires in COVID-19. TCRdb's table, derived via immunoSEQ multiplex PCR, lists solely in-frame clones and lacks some. Of about 80,000 clones in the sample, about 85% were seen once. The source material was peripheral blood. These receptors were obtained from a man between 60 and 75 years old with active or convalescent COVID-19.

The chain joins TRBV29-1 to TRBJ1-3; TRBD1 is a possible D gene (6 bases). Germline CDR1 is SQVTM and CDR2 is ANQGSEA. V was cut by 8 bases and J by 0 bases, with 14 bases left in between. CDR3 length: 14 residues. For the CDR3, the DNA is TGCAGCCGTTGGACAGTCAGCTCTGGAAACACCATATATTTT. It codes for CSRWTVSSGNTIYF.

The chain uses TRBV19 and TRBJ1-4; TRBD1 agrees at 10 bases. This CDR3 is built from 15 residues. Germline CDR1 reads LNHDA; CDR2 reads SQIVND (reference sequence). Germline trimming cut 5 bases from V and 7 bases from J; bases unmatched to any gene: 7. The CDR3 protein is CASSPGTGEVEKLFF. CDR3 bases: TGTGCCAGTAGTCCCGGGACAGGGGAGGTTGAAAAACTGTTTTTT.

This clone showed up just once. V and J are TRBV30 and TRBJ1-1; TRBD1 matches at 7 bases. With V trimmed by 8 bases and J by 4 bases, 7 bases remained unmatched. This CDR3 is built from 12 residues. The germline CDR1 and CDR2 sequences are GTSNPN and SVGIG (reference sequence). CDR3 sequence (DNA): TGTGCCCGACAGGGTCCGGGCACTGAAGCTTTCTTT. Translating it yields CARQGPGTEAFF.

The CDR3 DNA reads TGTGCTATTCGGGACACAGATACGCAGTATTTT. Translated: CAIRDTDTQYF. The chain combines TRBV12-5 with TRBJ2-3; D is possibly TRBD2 (5 bases). Trimming removed 10 bases from V and 2 bases from J, with 7 bases in between. The CDR3 spans 11 residues. Germline CDR1 is LGHNT and CDR2 is FRNRAP.

V usage is TRBV10-3 and J usage is TRBJ2-7; D perhaps matches TRBD1 (6 bases). The germline gives CDR1 ENHRY, CDR2 SYGVKD. The CDR3 sequence is 12 residues long. Trimming cost V 6 bases and J 6 bases, with 12 bases left between them. CDR3 loop: CAIRDRFGEQYF. In DNA form, the CDR3 reads TGTGCCATCAGAGACAGGTTTGGCGAGCAGTACTTC.

The chain's CDR3 is CASSYSGGGSADTQYF. DNA of the CDR3: TGTGCCAGCAGTTACTCAGGCGGGGGCTCCGCAGATACGCAGTATTTT. J is TRBJ2-3 and V is TRBV6-5; possibly TRBD2 for D (7 bases). The length of the CDR3 is 16 residues. The germline CDR1 and CDR2 sequences are MNHEY and SVGAGI. The V and J ends lost 0 bases and 4 bases respectively, with 14 bases between them.

The chain recombines TRBV11-3 with TRBJ1-4; TRBD1 matches at 8 bases. The CDR3 is 15 residues long. V lost 2 bases to trimming and J lost 8 bases; unmatched junction nucleotides: 7. CDR1 SGHNT and CDR2 YENEEA come from the germline V gene. The CDR3 nucleotides are TGTGCCAGCAGCTTAAGGGGACAGGTGGGGGAAAAACTGTTTTTT. Residues: CASSLRGQVGEKLFF.

V and J are TRBV7-2 and TRBJ1-2; D uncertain. V was clipped by 4 bases and J by 8 bases, with 14 bases between them. CDR1 is SGHTA and CDR2 is FQGNSA in the germline V gene. The CDR3 consists of 13 residues. The DNA of the CDR3 is TGTGCCAGCAGCTCTCTGTCTTTGGGCGGCTACACCTTC. It yields the protein CASSSLSLGGYTF. Variable domain in full (rest from reference TRBV7-2 and TRBJ1-2): GAGVSQSPSNKVTEKGKDVELRCDPISGHTALYWYRQSLGQGLEFLIYFQGNSAPDKSGLPSDRFSAERTGGSVSTLTIQRTQQEDSAVYLCASSSLSLGGYTFGSGTRLTVV.

The chain couples TRBV6-5 to TRBJ1-1, with a possible D match to TRBD1 (6 bases). The V end was cut by 4 bases, the J end by 1 base, with 10 bases between. CDR1 and CDR2 (germline): MNHEY, SVGAGI. This CDR3 region has 14 residues. The CDR3 is CASSSQGRNTEAFF. In nucleotides, the CDR3 is TGTGCCAGCAGTTCACAGGGACGGAACACTGAAGCTTTCTTT.

This clone was seen a handful of times. The V and J genes are TRBV19 and TRBJ1-1; a weak D match, TRBD1 (5 bases). Germline assignment: CDR1 LNHDA and CDR2 SQIVND (reference sequence). This CDR3 has 14 amino acids. Trimming left V 7 bases short and J 7 bases short, with 19 bases between. The CDR3 DNA reads as TGTGCCAGTACCGCGGACACCGGGGGTTATGAAGCTTTCTTT. Residues: CASTADTGGYEAFF.

The rearrangement uses TRBV7-3 and TRBJ2-7; possibly TRBD1 for D (5 bases). Germline-derived CDR1 and CDR2 are SGHTA and FQGTGA. Trimming stripped 1 base from V and 3 bases from J, with 13 bases between. The CDR3 has 15 residues. CDR3 bases: TGTGCCAGCAGCTTAAGGGGCACCCCGGTCTACGAGCAGTACTTC. It is translated as CASSLRGTPVYEQYF.